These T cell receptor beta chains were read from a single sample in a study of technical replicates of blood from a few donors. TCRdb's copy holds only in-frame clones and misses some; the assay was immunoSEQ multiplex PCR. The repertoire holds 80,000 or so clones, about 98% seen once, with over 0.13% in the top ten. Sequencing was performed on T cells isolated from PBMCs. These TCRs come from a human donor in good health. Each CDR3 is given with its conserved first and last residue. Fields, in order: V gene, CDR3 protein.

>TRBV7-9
CASSPSGTGFYGYTF
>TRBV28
CASSVDSKYGYTF
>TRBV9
CASSVQAGGETQYF
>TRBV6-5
CATTLLAGFTDTQYF
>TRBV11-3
CASSLEWSGGTYEQYF
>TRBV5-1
CASSPGQGSGETQYF
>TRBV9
CASSVSSRGTDTQYF
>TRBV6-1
CASSVDGGAYNEQFF
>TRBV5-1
CASRQSSGRAEYNEQFF
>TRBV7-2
CASSSPDRTIFQPQHF
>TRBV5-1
CASSLGPGGDQPQHF
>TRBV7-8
CASSLTAGQEYGYTF
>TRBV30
CAQASTYEQYF
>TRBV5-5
CASSLARLAGVYEQYF
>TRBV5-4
CASSTASTGRVSFF
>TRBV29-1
CSVEGAYTGELFF
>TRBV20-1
CSARLTDTQYF
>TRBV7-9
CASSSADRDGNTEAFF
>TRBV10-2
CASSDADRRDRALAGGETQYF
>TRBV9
CASSHRDGGNYGYTF
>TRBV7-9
CASSSRRAGVLGSYEQYF
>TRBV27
CASSFRDRAFYEQYF
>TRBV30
CARTSGVHEQFF
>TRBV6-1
CASTFDRGLSYGYTF
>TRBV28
CASSHRRAASSYEQYF
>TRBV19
CASSPGPQGIQPQHF
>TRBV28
CASSLYPRQGRHEQFF
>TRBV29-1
CSARTTGAISYEQYF
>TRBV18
CASSMYGQEYGYTF
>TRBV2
CARNRVSVHEQFF
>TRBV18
CASSPRTSGGLNTGELFF
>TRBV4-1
CASSQPGTNTGELFF
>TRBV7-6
CASSLAGSSYEQYF
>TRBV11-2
CASSSFNEQFF
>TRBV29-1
CSVPAEANEKLFF
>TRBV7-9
CASSYSGRGYEQYF
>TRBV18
CASSRPWDRGIAQYF
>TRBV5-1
CASSTGSVYGYTF
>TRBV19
CASSMIVANRGLGTEAFF
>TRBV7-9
CASSLPGLLTGELFF
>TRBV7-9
CASSFFSTGSDTEAFF